This is a list of T cell receptor beta chains from one sample in a study of early T cells in non-severe SARS-CoV-2 infection. TCRdb re-derived calls from the 5' RACE reads in MiXCR, one entry per CDR3 protein. The sample records 66,000 or so distinct CDR3 sequences, 13% being singletons. Sequences were obtained from whole blood. All receptors derive from an adult who was a healthcare worker with PCR-confirmed SARS-CoV-2 infection or an uninfected control (not recorded which). The CDR3 runs from the conserved cysteine through the conserved F or W.

TRBV7-3	TRBJ2-1	CASSLEGLAYYNEQFF
TRBV28	TRBJ2-7	CASSRLSSYEQYF
TRBV2	TRBJ2-5	CASSGSGSEGAQYF
TRBV6-1	TRBJ2-2	CASSDMGPGELFF
TRBV29-1	TRBJ2-7	CSVEGASGRTSEQYF
TRBV19	TRBJ2-3	CASREGGGHTDTQYF
TRBV28	TRBJ2-3	CASRGAGAYTDTQYF
TRBV9	TRBJ1-3	CASSGTNTGNTIYF
TRBV18	TRBJ2-3	CASSPPEVGTDTQYF
TRBV10-1	TRBJ1-1	CASSERRDRATFF
TRBV14	TRBJ1-2	CASSQHGGPFGYTF
TRBV3-1	TRBJ1-1	CASSQDRDEAFF
TRBV13	TRBJ2-1	CASSLEGSDNEQFF
TRBV9	TRBJ2-1	CASSVGYQQFF
TRBV13	TRBJ2-7	CASSLGISYEQYF
TRBV6-5	TRBJ2-5	CASSSPQGFQETQYF
TRBV5-1	TRBJ1-1	CASSLAIATEAFF
TRBV7-6	TRBJ2-1	CASSLGTANTVFYNEQFF
TRBV28	TRBJ1-5	CASSYDRGENQPQHF
TRBV7-2	TRBJ2-7	CASSSTDGQGRQYF
TRBV18	TRBJ1-2	CASSPDRTAPYGYTF
TRBV6-2/TRBV6-3	TRBJ2-1	CASRGQGPYNEQFF
TRBV5-4	TRBJ2-1	CASLAGVNNEQFF
TRBV2	TRBJ2-7	CASSRLAGAYEQYF
TRBV27	TRBJ2-1	CASSLKNGRAHNEQFF
TRBV12-3/TRBV12-4	TRBJ1-6	CASSLGQNNSPLHF
TRBV20-1	TRBJ2-7	CSAREVRSGRLIPYEQYF
TRBV19	TRBJ2-3	CASTSSGLSTDTQYF
TRBV7-9	TRBJ2-3	CASRPKASGFTDTQYF
TRBV5-1	TRBJ2-1	CASSLRGKGGDEQFF
TRBV7-9	TRBJ1-3	CASSLPPENTIYF
TRBV5-6	TRBJ2-2	CASSLWTPSGTGELFF
TRBV29-1	TRBJ2-3	CSVDHGTDTQYF
TRBV20-1	TRBJ2-3	CSAGRGQGVTDTQYF
TRBV2	TRBJ2-3	CASRGLAGRTDTQYF
TRBV6-1	TRBJ1-1	CASSEGEGHANTEAFF
TRBV6-1	TRBJ1-6	CASRTPGNNSPLHF
TRBV7-6	TRBJ2-6	CASSPGTSVTGANVLTF
TRBV20-1	TRBJ1-6	CSAPKGIIYSPLHF
TRBV5-5	TRBJ2-5	CASSGALTGGETQYF
TRBV5-1	TRBJ2-7	CASSLAGTGGEQYF
TRBV7-2	TRBJ1-6	CASSLVGGLDSPLHF
TRBV6-6	TRBJ2-7	CASSPGGVEFEQYF
TRBV11-2	TRBJ1-2	CASSPRDRLVGGYTF
TRBV28	TRBJ2-7	CATLPPGTTDYEQYF
TRBV29-1	TRBJ2-5	CSVEPRGGETQYF
TRBV20-1	TRBJ2-1	CSATGQSSYNEQFF
TRBV20-1	TRBJ2-7	CSVTGLRGAYEQYF
TRBV6-2/TRBV6-3	TRBJ2-7	CASSYGTGVLGEQYF
TRBV6-2/TRBV6-3	TRBJ2-7	CASSLGRAIVGEQYF